One sample yielded the 20 T cell receptor beta chains listed below, sequenced in a study of blood T cell repertoires in COVID-19. Some clones are missing from TCRdb's copy, which holds only in-frame ones; the method was immunoSEQ multiplex PCR. The sample yields approximately 500,000 clones, roughly 89% seen once. Sequencing was carried out using peripheral blood. The receptor set was obtained from a man younger than 35 with COVID-19, enrolled during active disease.

This chain joins TRBV6-5 and TRBJ1-1, with a weak D call TRBD1 (6 bases). V was trimmed by 6 bases and J by 5 bases, leaving 13 bases between them. CDR1 and CDR2 (germline): MNHEY, SVGAGI. This CDR3 comprises 13 residues. DNA for the CDR3: TGTGCCAGCAGCCTGAGGGGGGGGACTGAAGCTTTCTTT. Its protein product is CASSLRGGTEAFF.

V is TRBV24-1 and J is TRBJ2-3, with a tentative D call TRBD2 (6 bases). From germline, CDR1 is KGHDR and CDR2 SFDVKD. CDR3 length equals 15 residues. V lost 3 bases and J 4 bases, leaving 13 bases between the germline ends. CDR3 loop: CATSDPGSRADTQYF. The CDR3 DNA sequence: TGTGCCACCAGTGATCCCGGGAGTCGGGCAGATACGCAGTATTTT.

The V call is TRBV24-1, the J call TRBJ2-1; 7 positions match TRBD2. Germline V gene data show CDR1 as KGHDR and CDR2 as SFDVKD. CDR3 length: 14 residues. Trimming took 5 bases from V and 4 from J; bases not matched to a gene: 4. CDR3 nucleotide sequence: TGTGCCACCAGTGGCCAGCGGGATTACAATGAGCAGTTCTTC. Protein sequence: CATSGQRDYNEQFF.

The chain is built from TRBV11-3 and TRBJ2-7, with 7 bases identical to TRBD1. V was clipped by 4 bases and J by 4 bases; unmatched bases: 1. The CDR3 contains 12 residues. CDR1 is SGHNT, CDR2 YENEEA, per germline. Here the CDR3 reads CASSSRGYEQYF. The CDR3, as DNA: TGTGCCAGCAGCTCCAGGGGGTACGAGCAGTACTTC.

The rearrangement links TRBV7-6 to TRBJ2-5; D remains ambiguous. V dropped 5 bases and J dropped 5 bases, with 21 bases sitting between them. CDR1 SGHVS and CDR2 FNYEAQ come from the germline V gene. This CDR3 contains 16 residues. In nucleotides, the CDR3 is TGTGCCAGCAGCCCCCCTTTGGAGAAAGGTGTGGAGACCCAGTACTTC. This sequence encodes CASSPPLEKGVETQYF. Variable domain in full (rest from reference TRBV7-6 and TRBJ2-5): GAGVSQSPRYKVTKRGQDVALRCDPISGHVSLYWYRQALGQGPEFLTYFNYEAQQDKSGLPNDRFSAERPEGSISTLTIQRTEQRDSAMYRCASSPPLEKGVETQYFGPGTRLLVL.

V usage is TRBV12-3 or TRBV12-4 and J usage is TRBJ2-5, with unresolved D. The CDR3 runs 13 residues. The V and J ends lost 8 bases and 5 bases respectively, with 15 bases between them. The CDR3 sequence: CASAQSGPETQYF. Written as DNA, the CDR3 is TGTGCCAGCGCCCAGAGTGGGCCTGAGACCCAGTACTTC.

The chain is built from TRBV6-5 and TRBJ2-7; D gene ambiguous. This CDR3 is 12 amino acids long. CDR1 and CDR2 (germline): MNHEY, SVGAGI. V gave up 5 bases and J gave up 5 bases, with 10 bases separating them. CDR3 amino acids: CASSLSQNEQYF. CDR3 in DNA: TGTGCCAGCAGTCTATCGCAAAACGAGCAGTACTTC.

The genes are TRBV14 and TRBJ2-7; 8 positions agree with TRBD2. The CDR3 covers 12 residues. Germline values: CDR1 SGHDN, CDR2 FVKESK. V dropped 11 bases and J dropped 5; count of bases not matched to a gene: 8. The CDR3 DNA reads as TGTGCCCTGACGGGGGGGCGCAACGAGCAGTACTTC. It yields the protein CALTGGRNEQYF.

The chain employs TRBV3-1 (or the pseudogene TRBV3-2) and TRBJ2-2, with 9 nucleotides matching TRBD2. This CDR3 contains 19 residues. V trimming: 1 base; J trimming: 5 bases; junction bases outside the gene matches: 14. Germline V lookup: CDR1 LGHDT, CDR2 YNNKEL (reference sequence). CDR3 bases: TGTGCCAGCAGCCAAGTTGGGATAGCGGGAAGCGGGGGGACCGGGGAGCTGTTTTTT. It translates to CASSQVGIAGSGGTGELFF.

The chain combines TRBV11-3 with TRBJ1-1; maybe TRBD1 (5 bases). The CDR3 contains 14 residues. Germline assignment: CDR1 SGHNT and CDR2 YENEEA. V dropped 3 bases and J dropped 4 bases, with 12 bases sitting between them. This chain's CDR3 is CASSLGGGITEAFF. CDR3 in DNA: TGTGCCAGCAGCTTGGGGGGAGGGATCACTGAAGCTTTCTTT.

The chain is built from TRBV24-1 and TRBJ2-7; 7 bases map to TRBD2. CDR1 is KGHDR, CDR2 SFDVKD, per germline. The V gene end was trimmed by 3 bases and the J gene end by 4 bases; junction bases not matched to a gene: 17. CDR3 size: 18 residues. The CDR3 spells CATSDGGGTPDSTYEQYF. As DNA, the CDR3 is TGTGCCACCAGTGATGGGGGAGGGACGCCGGATAGTACTTACGAGCAGTACTTC.

The rearrangement joins TRBV19 to TRBJ2-7; D is unclear. Deletions cut 4 bases from V and 5 bases from J, with 9 bases between. CDR1 is LNHDA, CDR2 SQIVND, per germline (reference sequence). The CDR3 has 12 residues. The CDR3 spells CASSNTADEQYF. The DNA of the CDR3 is TGTGCCAGTAGTAATACAGCAGACGAGCAGTACTTC.

A few counts support this clone. Other DNA variants within this sample encode the same CDR3. V is TRBV3-1 (or the pseudogene TRBV3-2) and J is TRBJ1-1; unclear D gene. The CDR3 has 13 residues. V gave up 1 base and J gave up 1 base, with 4 bases separating them. CDR1 LGHDT and CDR2 YNNKEL come from the germline V gene (reference sequence). CDR3 region: CASSQGGNTEAFF. CDR3 DNA: TGTGCCAGCAGCCAAGGCGGGAACACTGAAGCTTTCTTT.

The V and J genes are TRBV24-1 and TRBJ1-2, with 8 bases identical to TRBD1. Germline assignment: CDR1 KGHDR and CDR2 SFDVKD. V trimming: 3 bases; J trimming: 6 bases; junction bases outside the gene matches: 5. CDR3 length: 14 amino acids. The CDR3 spells CATSDPGQVDGYTF. CDR3 nucleotide sequence: TGTGCCACCAGTGATCCGGGACAGGTCGATGGCTACACCTTC.

The V gene is TRBV6-5, the J gene TRBJ1-2, with 7 bases aligning to TRBD1. Germline CDR1 is MNHEY and CDR2 is SVGAGI. The CDR3 has 15 amino acids. With 6 bases clipped from V and 5 bases from J, the junction kept 12 bases outside the gene matches. CDR3 nucleotide sequence: TGTGCCAGCAGAAAACCACAGGGGACCGAATATGGCTACACCTTC. It yields the protein CASRKPQGTEYGYTF.

This chain connects TRBV7-3 to TRBJ2-1, with 9 positions matching TRBD1. This CDR3 spans 13 amino acids. CDR1 is SGHTA and CDR2 is FQGTGA in the germline V gene. The junction had 6 bases not matched to a gene; V was cut back by 5 bases and J by 10 bases. CDR3: CASSESTGGEQFF. In DNA, the CDR3 is TGTGCCAGCAGCGAGTCTACAGGGGGCGAGCAGTTCTTC.

This chain joins TRBV18 and TRBJ2-7, with 7 bases fitting TRBD1. Germline CDR1 and CDR2: KGHSH and LQKENI. The CDR3 extends over 16 amino acids. Germline trimming cut 3 bases from V and 3 bases from J; bases unmatched to any gene: 11. CDR3 DNA: TGTGCCAGCTCACCCCCGGACAGGTTGGGGATCTACGAGCAGTACTTC. Encoded protein: CASSPPDRLGIYEQYF.

The V gene is TRBV7-9, the J gene TRBJ2-1, with D possibly TRBD2 on 6 matching bases. The CDR3 covers 15 residues. Germline CDR1 reads SEHNR; CDR2 reads FQNEAQ (reference sequence). V was clipped by 4 bases and J by 2 bases, with 12 bases between them. Here the CDR3 DNA reads TGTGCCAGCAGCTCTAGCGCCGGAACCTACAATGAGCAGTTCTTC. It encodes CASSSSAGTYNEQFF.

V gene TRBV6-5 combines with J gene TRBJ1-1, with a tentative D call TRBD1 (6 bases). CDR3 length: 13 residues. V gave up 8 bases and J gave up 7 bases, with 17 bases separating them. Germline V gene lookup returns CDR1 MNHEY and CDR2 SVGAGI. Here the CDR3 reads CASSRAGAGEAFF. The CDR3 DNA sequence: TGTGCCAGCTCGCGAGCGGGGGCTGGTGAAGCTTTCTTT.

The chain carries TRBV2 and TRBJ2-7, with 9 bases matching TRBD1. Trimming took 6 bases from V and 6 from J; bases not matched to a gene: 15. This CDR3 region has 16 residues. The germline V gene encodes CDR1 SNHLY and CDR2 FYNNEI. The CDR3 sequence is CASSERRPGTGSEQYF. DNA for the CDR3: TGTGCCAGCAGCGAAAGGCGTCCCGGGACAGGGAGCGAGCAGTACTTC.